This TCR beta chain was observed in a study of T cells in Graves' hyperthyroidism and ophthalmopathy. Looking at the study overall: Peripheral blood samples were taken at initial diagnosis, prior to any treatment.

The TCR beta CDR3 regions underwent amplification using RNA transcripts as the source. Primed by the HTBI set, a first-round RT-PCR was run on the TCR CDR3. MiXCR was run by TCRdb on the multiplex PCR reads, yielding one entry per CDR3 protein. The data contain about 500,000 distinct CDR3 sequences, about 16% of them seen just once; the ten biggest clones take up over 25%. This clonotype was recorded many times. There are 14 residues in the CDR3. The germline V and J ends were trimmed by 6 bases and 4 bases, with 14 bases remaining between them. The chain joins TRBV12-3 or TRBV12-4 to TRBJ2-3; D gene unclear. The source of this sequence is a woman in her twenties or thirties with Graves' ophthalmopathy. The sample was blood. The CDR3: CASSQTIPPDTQYF. Written as DNA, the CDR3 is TGTGCCAGCAGCCAGACGATCCCCCCAGATACGCAGTATTTT.